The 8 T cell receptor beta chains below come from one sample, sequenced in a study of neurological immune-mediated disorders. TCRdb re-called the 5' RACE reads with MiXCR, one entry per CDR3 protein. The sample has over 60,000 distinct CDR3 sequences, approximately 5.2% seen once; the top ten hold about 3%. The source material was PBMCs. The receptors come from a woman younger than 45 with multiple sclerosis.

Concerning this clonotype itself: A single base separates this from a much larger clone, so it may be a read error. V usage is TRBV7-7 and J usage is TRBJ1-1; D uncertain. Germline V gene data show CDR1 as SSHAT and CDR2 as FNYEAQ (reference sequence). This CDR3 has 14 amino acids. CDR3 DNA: TGTGCTAGCAGCCAAGAGGGTACAGAGGCTGAAGCTTTCTTT. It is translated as CASSQEGTEAEAFF.

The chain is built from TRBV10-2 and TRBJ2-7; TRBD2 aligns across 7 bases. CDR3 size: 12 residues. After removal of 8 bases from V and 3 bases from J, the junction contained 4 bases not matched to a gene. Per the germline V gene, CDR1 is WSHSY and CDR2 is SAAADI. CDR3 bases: TGCGCCAGCCAAGGGACTATCTACGAGCAGTACTTC. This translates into CASQGTIYEQYF.

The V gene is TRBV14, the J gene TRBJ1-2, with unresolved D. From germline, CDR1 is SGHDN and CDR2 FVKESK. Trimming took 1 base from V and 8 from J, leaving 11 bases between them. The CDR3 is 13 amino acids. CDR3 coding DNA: TGTGCCAGCAGCCAAGCCCCGGTTGGAGGCTACACCTTC. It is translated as CASSQAPVGGYTF. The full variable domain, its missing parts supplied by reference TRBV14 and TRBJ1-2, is EAGVTQFPSHSVIEKGQTVTLRCDPISGHDNLYWYRRVMGKEIKFLLHFVKESKQDESGMPNNRFLAERTGGTYSTLKVQPAELEDSGVYFCASSQAPVGGYTFGSGTRLTVV.

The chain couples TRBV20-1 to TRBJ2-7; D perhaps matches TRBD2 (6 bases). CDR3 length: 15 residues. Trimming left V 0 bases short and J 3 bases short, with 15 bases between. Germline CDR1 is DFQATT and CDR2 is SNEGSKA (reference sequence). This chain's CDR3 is CSARDPGGIFYEQYF. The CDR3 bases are TGCAGTGCTAGAGATCCCGGGGGTATATTCTACGAGCAGTACTTC.

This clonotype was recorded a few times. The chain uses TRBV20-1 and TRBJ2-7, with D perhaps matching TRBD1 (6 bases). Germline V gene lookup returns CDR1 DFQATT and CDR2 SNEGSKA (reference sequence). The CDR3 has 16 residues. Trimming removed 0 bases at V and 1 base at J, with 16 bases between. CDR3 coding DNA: TGCAGTGCTAGAGAGTTCGGGACAAGGTCGTCCTACGAGCAGTACTTC. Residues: CSAREFGTRSSYEQYF.

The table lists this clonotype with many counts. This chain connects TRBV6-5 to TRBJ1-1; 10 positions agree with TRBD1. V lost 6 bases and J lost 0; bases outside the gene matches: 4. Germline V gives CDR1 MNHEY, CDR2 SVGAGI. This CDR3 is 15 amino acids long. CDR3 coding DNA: TGTGCCAGCAGCGACAGGGGGCTGGTGAACACTGAAGCTTTCTTT. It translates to CASSDRGLVNTEAFF.

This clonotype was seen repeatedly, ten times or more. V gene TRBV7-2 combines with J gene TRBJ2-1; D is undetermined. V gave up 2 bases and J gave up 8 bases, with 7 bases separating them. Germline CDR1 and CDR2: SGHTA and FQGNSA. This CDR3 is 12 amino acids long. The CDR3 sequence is CASSLRWYEQFF. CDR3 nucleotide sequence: TGTGCCAGCAGCTTAAGATGGTATGAGCAGTTCTTC.

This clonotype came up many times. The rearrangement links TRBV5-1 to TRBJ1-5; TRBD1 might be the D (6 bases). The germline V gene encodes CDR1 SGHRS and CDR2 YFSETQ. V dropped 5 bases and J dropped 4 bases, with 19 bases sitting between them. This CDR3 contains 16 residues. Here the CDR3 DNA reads TGCGCCAGCAGTCACACAGGGACAACTGAAAATCAGCCCCAGCATTTT. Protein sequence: CASSHTGTTENQPQHF.